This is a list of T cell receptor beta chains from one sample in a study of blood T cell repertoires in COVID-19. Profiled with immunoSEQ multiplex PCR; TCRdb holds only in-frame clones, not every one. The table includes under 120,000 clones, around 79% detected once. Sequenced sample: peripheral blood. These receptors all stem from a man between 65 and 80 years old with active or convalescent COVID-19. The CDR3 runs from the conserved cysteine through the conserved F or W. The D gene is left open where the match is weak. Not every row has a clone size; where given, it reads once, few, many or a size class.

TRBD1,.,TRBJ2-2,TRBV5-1,CASSLQGARTGELFF,TGCGCCAGCAGCTTGCAGGGGGCGCGGACCGGGGAGCTGTTTTTT
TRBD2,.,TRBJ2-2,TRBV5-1,CASSLLAGGTGELFF,TGCGCCAGCAGCTTGCTAGCGGGAGGGACCGGGGAGCTGTTTTTT
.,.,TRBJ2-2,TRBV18,CASSPRASDNTGELFF,TGTGCCAGCTCACCTCGGGCTAGCGACAACACCGGGGAGCTGTTTTTT
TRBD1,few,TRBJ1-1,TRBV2,CASSVEGQGVTEAFF,TGTGCCAGCAGTGTGGAGGGGCAGGGGGTAACTGAAGCTTTCTTT
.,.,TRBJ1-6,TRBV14,CASSQDGGTPLHF,TGTGCCAGCAGCCAAGATGGGGGGACACCCCTCCACTTT
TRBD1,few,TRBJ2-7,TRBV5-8,CASSQGENYEQYF,TGTGCCAGCAGCCAGGGGGAGAATTACGAGCAGTACTTC
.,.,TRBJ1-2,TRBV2,CASSDSGMNYGYTF,TGTGCCAGCAGTGATTCAGGGATGAACTATGGCTACACCTTC
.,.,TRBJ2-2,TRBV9,CASSVDERRGGTGELFF,TGTGCCAGCAGCGTAGATGAGAGGAGGGGTGGGACCGGGGAGCTGTTTTTT
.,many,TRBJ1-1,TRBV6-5,CASSYSGVGNTEAFF,TGTGCCAGCAGTTACTCAGGGGTAGGAAACACTGAAGCTTTCTTT
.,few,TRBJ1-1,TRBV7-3,CASSLTDGRTEAFF,TGTGCCAGCAGCTTAACGGACGGGAGAACTGAAGCTTTCTTT
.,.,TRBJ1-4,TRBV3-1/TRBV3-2,CASSQAGEKLFF,TGTGCCAGCAGCCAAGCAGGGGAAAAACTGTTTTTT
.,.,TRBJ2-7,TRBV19,CASSPKGGFSYEQYF,TGTGCCAGTAGCCCTAAAGGAGGATTCTCCTACGAGCAGTACTTC
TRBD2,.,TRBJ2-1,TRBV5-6,CASSPSIGTSGFNEQFF,TGTGCCAGCAGCCCCTCTATTGGGACTAGCGGCTTCAATGAGCAGTTCTTC
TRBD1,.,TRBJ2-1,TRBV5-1,CASSLGRDRGNNEQFF,TGCGCCAGCAGCTTAGGTCGGGACAGGGGGAACAATGAGCAGTTCTTC
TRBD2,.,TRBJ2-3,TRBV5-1,CASSSTLAGASTDTQYF,TGCGCCAGCAGCTCTACTTTAGCGGGGGCAAGCACAGATACGCAGTATTTT
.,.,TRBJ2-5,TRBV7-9,CASSVQGWQETQYF,TGTGCCAGCAGCGTTCAGGGGTGGCAAGAGACCCAGTACTTC
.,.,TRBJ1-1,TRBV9,CASSQWGDTEAFF,TGTGCCAGCAGCCAATGGGGGGACACTGAAGCTTTCTTT
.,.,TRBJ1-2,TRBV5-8,CASSIRNEGYYGYTF,TGTGCCAGCAGCATCCGGAACGAGGGTTACTATGGCTACACCTTC
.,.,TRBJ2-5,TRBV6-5,CASSHGETQYF,TGTGCCAGCAGCCACGGGGAGACCCAGTACTTC
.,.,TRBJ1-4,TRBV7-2,CASSLGGDQKLFF,TGTGCCAGCAGCTTAGGAGGTGACCAAAAACTGTTTTTT
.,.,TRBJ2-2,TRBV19,CASSIDRLAGELFF,TGTGCCAGTAGTATAGATCGGTTGGCCGGGGAGCTGTTTTTT
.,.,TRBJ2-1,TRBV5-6,CASSLRGEQFF,TGTGCCAGCAGCTTGAGGGGTGAGCAGTTCTTC
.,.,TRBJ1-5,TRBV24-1,CATSDSRRGSNQPQHF,TGTGCCACCAGTGATTCGCGCAGGGGAAGCAATCAGCCCCAGCATTTT
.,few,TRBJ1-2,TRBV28,CASTARGYGYTF,TGTGCCAGCACCGCCAGGGGCTATGGCTACACCTTC